What follows is one TCR beta chain and its context. Its specificity is not known. The data derive from a study of OX40 agonist ivuxolimab in advanced cancers. Study-level points and caveats: Clonal expansion by week 6 occurred in CD4+ and CD8+ blood T cells (at 0.1 to 3.0 mg/kg). Among the least clonally expanded were partial responders at 0.1-3.0 mg/kg.

Germline CDR1 reads ENHRY; CDR2 reads SYGVKD. The CDR3 runs to 12 residues. V was shortened by 6 bases and J by 10 bases, with 13 bases between the two germline ends. Sequenced by immunoSEQ multiplex PCR; TCRdb stores in-frame clones only, minus some. The sample lists about 54,000 clones; 80% to 95% were seen once. This sequence was found in an adult with an advanced solid tumor such as melanoma, head and neck, liver or kidney cancer. V is TRBV10-3 and J is TRBJ2-1; the D gene could be TRBD1 or TRBD2 (5 bases each). This sample comprised CD4+ or CD8+ T cells sorted from blood, obtained in a trial of the OX40 agonist ivuxolimab. Here the CDR3 reads CAIRRTGPEQFF. The CDR3, as DNA: TGTGCCATCAGGAGAACGGGGCCAGAGCAGTTCTTC.